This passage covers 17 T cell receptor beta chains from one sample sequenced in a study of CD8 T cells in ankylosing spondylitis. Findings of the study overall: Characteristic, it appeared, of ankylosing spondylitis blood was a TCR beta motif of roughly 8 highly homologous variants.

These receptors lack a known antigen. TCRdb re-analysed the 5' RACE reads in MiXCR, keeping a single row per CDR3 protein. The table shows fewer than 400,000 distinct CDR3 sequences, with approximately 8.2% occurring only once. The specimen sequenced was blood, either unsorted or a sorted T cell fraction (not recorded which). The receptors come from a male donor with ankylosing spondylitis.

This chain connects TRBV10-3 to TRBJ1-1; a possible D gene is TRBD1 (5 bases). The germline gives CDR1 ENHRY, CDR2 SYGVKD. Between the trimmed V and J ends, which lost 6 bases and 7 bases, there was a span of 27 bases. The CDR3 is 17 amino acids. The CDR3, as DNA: TGTGCCATCAGCCGATCAAACCCTGAGGGAGGGGAGGGTGAAGCTTTCTTT. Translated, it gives CAISRSNPEGGEGEAFF.

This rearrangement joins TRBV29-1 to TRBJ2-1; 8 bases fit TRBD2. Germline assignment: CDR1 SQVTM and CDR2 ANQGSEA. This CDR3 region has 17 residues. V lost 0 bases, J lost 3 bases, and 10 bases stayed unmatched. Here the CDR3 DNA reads TGCAGCGTTGAAGATCTGAAGCGGGAGTCACACTACAATGAGCAGTTCTTC. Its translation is CSVEDLKRESHYNEQFF.

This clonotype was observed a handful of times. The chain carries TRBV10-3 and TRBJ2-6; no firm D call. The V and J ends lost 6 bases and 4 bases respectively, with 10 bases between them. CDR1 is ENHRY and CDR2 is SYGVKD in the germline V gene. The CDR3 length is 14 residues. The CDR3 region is CAISAPGGANVLTF. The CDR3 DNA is TGTGCCATCAGCGCTCCCGGGGGGGCCAACGTCCTGACTTTC.

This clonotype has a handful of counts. CDR3 in DNA: TGCAGCGTCGCTCCGGGGGCCCGAGGGACCCAGTACTTC. The encoded protein is CSVAPGARGTQYF. V usage is TRBV29-1 and J usage is TRBJ2-5; D could derive from TRBD1 or TRBD2 (6 bases each). This CDR3 has 13 amino acids. Germline CDR1 is SQVTM and CDR2 is ANQGSEA. Trimming removed 6 bases at V and 7 bases at J, with 18 bases between.

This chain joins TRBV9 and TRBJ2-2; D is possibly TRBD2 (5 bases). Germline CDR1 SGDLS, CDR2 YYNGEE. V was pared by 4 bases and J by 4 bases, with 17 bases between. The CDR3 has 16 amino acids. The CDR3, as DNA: TGTGCCAGCAGCCCCCCCGTCGGGGTTCCCACCGGGGAGCTGTTTTTT. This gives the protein CASSPPVGVPTGELFF.

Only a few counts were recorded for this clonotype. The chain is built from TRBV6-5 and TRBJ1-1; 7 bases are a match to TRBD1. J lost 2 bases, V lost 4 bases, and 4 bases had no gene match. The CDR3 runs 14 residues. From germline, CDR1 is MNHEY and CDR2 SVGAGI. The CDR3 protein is CASSWDRINTEAFF. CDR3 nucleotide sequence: TGTGCCAGCAGTTGGGACAGAATTAACACTGAAGCTTTCTTT.

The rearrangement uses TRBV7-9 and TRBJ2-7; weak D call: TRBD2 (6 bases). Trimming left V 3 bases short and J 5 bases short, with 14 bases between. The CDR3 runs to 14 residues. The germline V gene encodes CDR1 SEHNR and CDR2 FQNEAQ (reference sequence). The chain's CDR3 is CASSLIGSINEQYF. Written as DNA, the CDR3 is TGTGCCAGCAGCTTGATCGGGAGCATCAACGAGCAGTACTTC.

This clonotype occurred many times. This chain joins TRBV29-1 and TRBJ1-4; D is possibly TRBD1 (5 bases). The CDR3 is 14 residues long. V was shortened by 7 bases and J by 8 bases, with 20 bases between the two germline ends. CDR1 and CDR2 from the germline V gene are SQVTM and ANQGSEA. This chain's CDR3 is CSADERGLGEKLFF. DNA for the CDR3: TGCAGCGCGGACGAAAGGGGTCTGGGGGAAAAACTGTTTTTT.

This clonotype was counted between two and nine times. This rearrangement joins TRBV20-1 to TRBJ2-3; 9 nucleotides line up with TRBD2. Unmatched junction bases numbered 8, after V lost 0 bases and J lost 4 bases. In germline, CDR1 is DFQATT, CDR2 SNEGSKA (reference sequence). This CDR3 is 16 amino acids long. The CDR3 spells CSARDWPSGVADTQYF. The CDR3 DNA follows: TGCAGTGCTAGAGATTGGCCTAGCGGGGTAGCAGATACGCAGTATTTT.

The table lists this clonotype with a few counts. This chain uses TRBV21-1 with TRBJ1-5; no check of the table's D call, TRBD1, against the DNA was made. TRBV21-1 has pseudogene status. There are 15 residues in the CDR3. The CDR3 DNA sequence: TGTGCCAGCAGCAGGAGCGACAGGGTTGTAAGGCCCCAGCATTTT. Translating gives CASSRSDRVVRPQHF.

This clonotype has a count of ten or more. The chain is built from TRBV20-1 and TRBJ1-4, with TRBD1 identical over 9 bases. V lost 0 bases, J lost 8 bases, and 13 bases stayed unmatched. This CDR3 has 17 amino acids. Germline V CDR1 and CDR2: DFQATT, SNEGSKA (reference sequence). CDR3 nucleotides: TGCAGTGCTAGAGACCGGGACAGGGATTGGAGAGGGGAAAAACTGTTTTTT. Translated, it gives CSARDRDRDWRGEKLFF.

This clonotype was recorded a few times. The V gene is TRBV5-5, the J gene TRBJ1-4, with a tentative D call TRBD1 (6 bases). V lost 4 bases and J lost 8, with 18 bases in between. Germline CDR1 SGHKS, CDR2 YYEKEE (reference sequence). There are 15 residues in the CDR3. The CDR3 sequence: CASSQLTGNGEKLFF. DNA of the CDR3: TGTGCCAGCAGCCAACTTACAGGGAACGGCGAAAAACTGTTTTTT.

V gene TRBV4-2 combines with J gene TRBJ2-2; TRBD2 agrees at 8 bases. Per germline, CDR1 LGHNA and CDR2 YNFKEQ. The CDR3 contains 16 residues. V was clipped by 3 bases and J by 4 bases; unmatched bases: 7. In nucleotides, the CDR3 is TGTGCCAGCAGCCAGTCCGGGACTAGACCCACCGGGGAGCTGTTTTTT. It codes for CASSQSGTRPTGELFF.

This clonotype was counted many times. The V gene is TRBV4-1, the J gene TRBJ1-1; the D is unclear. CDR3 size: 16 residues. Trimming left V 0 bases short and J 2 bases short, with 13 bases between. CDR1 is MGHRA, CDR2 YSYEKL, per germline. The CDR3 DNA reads TGCGCCAGCAGCCAAGATTGGAGGACTCTCAACACTGAAGCTTTCTTT. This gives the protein CASSQDWRTLNTEAFF.

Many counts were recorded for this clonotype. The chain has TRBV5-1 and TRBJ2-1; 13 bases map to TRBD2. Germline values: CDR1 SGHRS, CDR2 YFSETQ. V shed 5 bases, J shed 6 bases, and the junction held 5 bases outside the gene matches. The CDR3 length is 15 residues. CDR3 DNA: TGCGCCAGCAGGCTACTAGCGGGGGGGGGCAATGAGCAGTTCTTC. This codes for CASRLLAGGGNEQFF.

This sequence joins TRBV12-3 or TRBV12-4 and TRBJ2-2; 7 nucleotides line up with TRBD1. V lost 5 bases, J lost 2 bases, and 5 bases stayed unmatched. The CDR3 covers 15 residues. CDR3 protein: CASSLRQGNTGELFF. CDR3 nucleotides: TGTGCCAGCAGTCTTCGACAGGGTAACACCGGGGAGCTGTTTTTT.

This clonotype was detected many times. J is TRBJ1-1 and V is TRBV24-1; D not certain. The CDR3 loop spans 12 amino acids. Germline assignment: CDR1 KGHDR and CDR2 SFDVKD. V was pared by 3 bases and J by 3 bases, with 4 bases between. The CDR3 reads CATSDGYTEAFF. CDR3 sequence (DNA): TGTGCCACCAGTGATGGCTACACTGAAGCTTTCTTT.